Listed below are T cell receptor beta chains from one sample, sequenced in a study of blood T cell repertoires in COVID-19. Sequencing was performed with immunoSEQ multiplex PCR; in TCRdb, only in-frame clones are kept and a portion is missing. The sample contains approximately 52,000 clones, 80% to 90% of which appear only once. Sample: peripheral blood. These receptors were taken from a woman older than 75 with acute or convalescent COVID-19. The CDR3 runs from the conserved cysteine through the conserved F or W. The order of the fields is V gene, D gene, J gene, clone size, CDR3 protein, CDR3 DNA. A D gene is named only where the DNA matches it firmly. Expanded clones get a size class; other rows say once, few or many, or leave the size out.

TRBV12-5	NA	TRBJ2-1	NA	CASGPIGDSWAEQFF	TGTGCTAGTGGTCCCATCGGGGATTCCTGGGCTGAGCAGTTCTTC
TRBV2	TRBD2	TRBJ2-7	once	CASRRGATYEQYF	TGTGCCAGCCGGCGGGGGGCGACCTACGAGCAGTACTTC
TRBV10-3	TRBD1	TRBJ1-5	few	CAISDSDRANQPQHF	TGTGCCATCAGTGACTCGGACAGGGCCAATCAGCCCCAGCATTTT
TRBV19	TRBD1	TRBJ2-3	NA	CASSTGTGSTRRVQYF	TGTGCCAGTAGCACCGGGACAGGGTCTACTAGGAGGGTGCAGTATTTT
TRBV30	TRBD1	TRBJ1-2	NA	CAWSEDRGGGYTF	TGTGCCTGGAGTGAAGACAGGGGAGGGGGCTACACCTTC
TRBV6-1	NA	TRBJ1-1	NA	CASSERGSTEAFF	TGTGCCAGCAGTGAACGTGGGAGCACTGAAGCTTTCTTT
TRBV19	NA	TRBJ1-1	NA	CASRHRDRDIEAFF	TGTGCCAGTAGACACCGAGACAGAGACATAGAAGCTTTCTTT
TRBV19	TRBD1	TRBJ1-2	NA	CASSSRGGWGYGYTF	TGTGCCAGTAGTTCTAGAGGGGGCTGGGGCTATGGCTACACCTTC
TRBV27	TRBD2	TRBJ2-2	once	CASSPSSGRLMSTGELFF	TGTGCCAGCAGTCCGAGCAGCGGGAGGTTAATGAGTACCGGGGAGCTGTTTTTT
TRBV6-2/TRBV6-3	TRBD2	TRBJ2-2	NA	CASSYSRGGNGELFF	TGTGCCAGCAGTTACTCGCGGGGGGGAAACGGGGAGCTGTTTTTT
TRBV11-2	NA	TRBJ2-2	NA	CASSLLPSGLYTGELFF	TGTGCCAGCAGCTTACTCCCATCTGGGCTATACACCGGGGAGCTGTTTTTT
TRBV3-1/TRBV3-2	TRBD1	TRBJ1-4	few	CASSPGTAGEKLFF	TGTGCCAGCAGCCCCGGGACAGCGGGTGAAAAACTGTTTTTT
TRBV5-4	NA	TRBJ1-2	NA	CASSLDLGQGGNTF	TGTGCCAGCAGCTTGGACCTCGGGCAGGGAGGTAACACCTTC
TRBV7-2	TRBD1	TRBJ2-3	NA	CASSARTGGGTDTQYF	TGTGCCAGCAGCGCCAGGACAGGGGGCGGCACAGATACGCAGTATTTT
TRBV14	TRBD1	TRBJ1-3	NA	CASSHRGQGGGNTIYF	TGTGCCAGCAGCCACCGCGGACAGGGCGGGGGAAACACCATATATTTT
TRBV12-5	NA	TRBJ1-5	NA	CASGTGDSGNQPQHF	TGTGCTAGTGGCACGGGGGACTCGGGCAATCAGCCCCAGCATTTT
TRBV5-1	TRBD1	TRBJ2-7	NA	CASSLAPTGDEQYF	TGCGCCAGCAGCTTGGCCCCAACAGGGGACGAGCAGTACTTC